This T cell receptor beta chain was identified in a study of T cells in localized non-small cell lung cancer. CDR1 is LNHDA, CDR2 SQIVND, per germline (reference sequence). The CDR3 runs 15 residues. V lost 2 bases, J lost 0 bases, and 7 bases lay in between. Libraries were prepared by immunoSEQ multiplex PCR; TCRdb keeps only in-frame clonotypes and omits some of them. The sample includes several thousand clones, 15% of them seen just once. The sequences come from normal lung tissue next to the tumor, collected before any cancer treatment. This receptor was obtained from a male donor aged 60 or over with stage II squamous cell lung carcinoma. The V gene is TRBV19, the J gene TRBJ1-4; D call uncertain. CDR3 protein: CASSISAATNEKLFF. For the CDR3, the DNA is TGTGCCAGTAGTATATCAGCAGCAACTAATGAAAAACTGTTTTTT.